The 25 T cell receptor beta chains given below trace back to one sample, sequenced in a study of human T cells and chemical hapten exposure. TCRdb redid the calling of the RACE reads with MiXCR, one entry per CDR3 protein. The table records 84,000 or so distinct CDR3 sequences, 10% of them present only once. Time point defined: patch test 2, 6 weeks after DPC sensitization. Treatment noted: therapeutic diphenylcyclopropenone sensitization with weekly scalp DPC. The input for sequencing was whole blood, taken in connection with sensitization to the hapten diphenylcyclopropenone (DPC). The receptors were gathered from a woman aged 25-40 years with alopecia areata. Some clones in this sample may be carry-over from other donors' samples.

The chain carries TRBV3-1 and TRBJ2-1; the D is unclear. The CDR3 is 15 amino acids. V gave up 4 bases and J gave up 0 bases, with 10 bases separating them. Germline V gene data show CDR1 as LGHDT and CDR2 as YNNKEL (reference sequence). The CDR3 region has the DNA TGTGCCAGCAGCCCGGGCGGTAGCTCCTACAATGAGCAGTTCTTC. Amino acid sequence: CASSPGGSSYNEQFF.

A note on this clonotype: Possible read error: a much larger clone is one base away. In DNA form, the CDR3 reads TGTGCCAGCAGTGAATATGGGGGCCAGGGCACTGAAGCTTTCTTT. This gives the protein CASSEYGGQGTEAFF. J is TRBJ1-1 and V is TRBV25-1, with D tentatively TRBD1 (6 bases). This CDR3 comprises 15 residues. Germline V gene sequence: CDR1 MGHDK, CDR2 SYGVNS. Trimming left V 0 bases short and J 4 bases short, with 12 bases between.

Only a few counts were recorded for this clonotype. The chain couples TRBV15 to TRBJ1-5; D is unresolved. Germline CDR1 and CDR2: LNHNV and YYDKDF (reference sequence). This CDR3 has 12 amino acids. V was shortened by 1 base and J by 4 bases, with 2 bases between the two germline ends. CDR3 loop: CATSRANQPQHF. DNA of the CDR3: TGTGCCACCAGCAGAGCGAATCAGCCCCAGCATTTT.

As for this clonotype: This may be a read error: a much more frequent sequence differs by one nucleotide. This chain connects TRBV12-3 or TRBV12-4 to TRBJ1-1; no reliable D call. The CDR3 covers 12 residues. V was trimmed by 5 bases and J by 4 bases, leaving 8 bases between them. This chain's CDR3 is CASSKRSTEAFF. In DNA, the CDR3 is TGTGCCAGCAGTAAACGTTCCACTGAAGCTTTCTTT.

This clonotype was seen repeatedly, ten times or more. The chain uses TRBV5-5 and TRBJ1-2; 12 bases agree with TRBD1. Trimming removed 4 bases from V and 7 bases from J; junction bases left unmatched: 5. Germline-derived CDR1 and CDR2 are SGHKS and YYEKEE (reference sequence). This CDR3 comprises 14 residues. CDR3 DNA: TGTGCCAGCAGCCGGACGGGACAGGGGGCTGGCTACACCTTC. Translation: CASSRTGQGAGYTF. Based on the CDR3 plus reference TRBV5-5 and TRBJ1-2, the full variable domain is DAGVTQSPTHLIKTRGQQVTLRCSPISGHKSVSWYQQVLGQGPQFIFQYYEKEERGRGNFPDRFSARQFPNYSSELNVNALLLGDSALYLCASSRTGQGAGYTFGSGTRLTVV.

This clonotype was recorded many times. The chain recombines TRBV12-3 or TRBV12-4 with TRBJ2-7; D is tentatively TRBD1 or TRBD2 (5 bases each). The CDR3 length is 13 residues. Trimming left V 6 bases short and J 6 bases short, with 15 bases between. The CDR3 loop is CASSERSGTEQYF. CDR3 DNA: TGTGCCAGCAGCGAGCGTTCAGGGACCGAGCAGTACTTC.

This clonotype appeared a few times. The chain links TRBV11-3 to TRBJ1-1; 8 positions agree with TRBD1. Germline V lookup: CDR1 SGHNT, CDR2 YENEEA. The CDR3 consists of 13 residues. Trimming took 6 bases from V and 5 from J; bases not matched to a gene: 5. CDR3 DNA sequence: TGTGCCAGCAGATCAGGGGGCAGGACTGAAGCTTTCTTT. Amino acids: CASRSGGRTEAFF.

This clonotype occurred many times. The chain uses TRBV20-1 and TRBJ2-5; TRBD1 matches 7 bases. The CDR3 consists of 15 residues. Germline loops: CDR1 DFQATT, CDR2 SNEGSKA (reference sequence). Trimming cost V 0 bases and J 5 bases; bases outside gene matches: 9. CDR3 protein: CSARDRVGGKETQYF. The CDR3 bases are TGCAGTGCTAGAGATCGCGTAGGGGGCAAGGAGACCCAGTACTTC.

This clonotype was picked up many times. This chain connects TRBV29-1 to TRBJ2-7, with 7 nucleotides matching TRBD1. CDR1 and CDR2 from the germline V gene are SQVTM and ANQGSEA. The CDR3 runs to 11 residues. Trimming cost V 3 bases and J 6 bases; bases outside gene matches: 2. The CDR3 DNA reads TGCAGCGTTGATGACAGGGTCGAGCAGTACTTC. Translated: CSVDDRVEQYF.

This chain links TRBV20-1 with TRBJ1-1; D not resolved. Germline V CDR1 and CDR2: DFQATT, SNEGSKA (reference sequence). CDR3 length: 10 residues. V was trimmed by 6 bases and J by 3 bases, leaving 5 bases between them. The CDR3 coding sequence is TGCAGTGCCAGACACACTGAAGCTTTCTTT. Protein product: CSARHTEAFF.

The table lists this clonotype with many counts. This chain links TRBV28 with TRBJ1-2; the match to TRBD1 covers 8 bases. There are 15 residues in the CDR3. Trimming removed 4 bases from V and 4 bases from J; junction bases left unmatched: 8. Per germline, CDR1 MDHEN and CDR2 SYDVKM. CDR3 sequence: CASSSQGGEGYGYTF. Here the CDR3 DNA reads TGTGCCAGCAGTTCACAGGGGGGAGAAGGCTATGGCTACACCTTC.

The gene calls are TRBV6-6 and TRBJ1-2; 8 bases are a match to TRBD1. Germline CDR1 and CDR2: MNHNY and SVGAGI (reference sequence). The CDR3 spans 14 residues. Unmatched junction bases numbered 11, after V lost 6 bases and J lost 8 bases. As DNA, the CDR3 is TGTGCCAGCAGCCTACTCCAGGGGGCACGCGGCTACACCTTC. Translating gives CASSLLQGARGYTF.

This clonotype has ten or more counts. The chain employs TRBV29-1 and TRBJ2-5, with D tentatively TRBD2 (7 bases). The V gene's germline CDR1 is SQVTM and CDR2 ANQGSEA. Trimming shortened V by 4 bases and J by 4 bases, and 19 bases separated the two germline ends. The CDR3 has 15 amino acids. CDR3 nucleotides: TGCAGCGTTGGCGGGGGAACAGGGCATCCAGAGACCCAGTACTTC. This translates into CSVGGGTGHPETQYF.

This clonotype was detected many times. This rearrangement joins TRBV27 to TRBJ1-2; D unresolved. This CDR3 has 15 residues. Germline V lookup: CDR1 MNHEY, CDR2 SMNVEV (reference sequence). V was pared by 0 bases and J by 4 bases, with 12 bases between. The chain's CDR3 is CASSLSTAAFYGYTF. CDR3 coding DNA: TGTGCCAGCAGTTTATCGACGGCGGCTTTCTATGGCTACACCTTC.

This clonotype has only a few counts. The chain is built from TRBV25-1 and TRBJ2-2; possible D gene TRBD1, 6 bases. There are 16 residues in the CDR3. With 1 base removed from V and 4 bases from J, the gap between germline ends came to 13 bases. Germline lookup yields CDR1 MGHDK and CDR2 SYGVNS. CDR3 residues: CASSESGEGPTGELFF. The CDR3 coding sequence is TGTGCCAGCAGTGAATCAGGGGAAGGGCCCACCGGGGAGCTGTTTTTT.

In its sample, this clonotype was seen a few times. The chain uses TRBV7-2 and TRBJ1-4; D unclear. V lost 2 bases and J lost 8, with 12 bases in between. The germline V gene encodes CDR1 SGHTA and CDR2 FQGNSA. The CDR3 loop spans 14 amino acids. The CDR3 sequence is CASSLYGDEEKLFF. In nucleotides, the CDR3 is TGTGCCAGCAGCTTATACGGGGATGAGGAAAAACTGTTTTTT.

This clonotype has at least ten counts. J is TRBJ2-3 and V is TRBV15, with unresolved D. This CDR3 spans 14 amino acids. CDR1 is LNHNV, CDR2 YYDKDF, per germline (reference sequence). V dropped 1 base and J dropped 4 bases, with 9 bases sitting between them. The CDR3 loop reads CATSRADGPDTQYF. DNA of the CDR3: TGTGCCACCAGCAGAGCGGACGGGCCAGATACGCAGTATTTT.

Judged by abundance, this clonotype is large (0.1 to 1%). This chain connects TRBV7-2 to TRBJ2-7; D gene ambiguous. The length of the CDR3 is 12 residues. Between the trimmed V and J ends, which lost 5 bases and 0 bases, there was a span of 5 bases. The germline V gene has CDR1 SGHTA and CDR2 FQGNSA. The CDR3, as DNA: TGTGCCAGCAGCCCGAGCTCCTACGAGCAGTACTTC. Amino acids: CASSPSSYEQYF.

V and J are TRBV10-3 and TRBJ2-3; 7 bases align to TRBD2. This CDR3 comprises 13 residues. Germline V gives CDR1 ENHRY, CDR2 SYGVKD. Trimming took 5 bases from V and 6 from J; bases not matched to a gene: 5. The CDR3 DNA sequence: TGTGCCATCAGTAGACTAGCTCGTGATACGCAGTATTTT. Protein: CAISRLARDTQYF.

The chain carries TRBV20-1 and TRBJ1-2; D unresolved. The germline CDR1 and CDR2 sequences are DFQATT and SNEGSKA (reference sequence). Trimming removed 4 bases from V and 8 bases from J, with 5 bases in between. This CDR3 is 9 amino acids long. In nucleotides, the CDR3 is TGCAGTGCTAACGGGGGCTACACCTTC. This translates into CSANGGYTF.

This clonotype was seen repeatedly, ten times or more. The chain links TRBV4-1 to TRBJ2-1; D is unclear. The germline V gene has CDR1 MGHRA and CDR2 YSYEKL. The CDR3 is 19 amino acids. With 0 bases removed from V and 0 bases from J, the gap between germline ends came to 18 bases. The CDR3 loop is CASSQDIIPSTSSYNEQFF. CDR3 nucleotides: TGCGCCAGCAGCCAAGATATAATTCCATCAACCAGCTCCTACAATGAGCAGTTCTTC.

To note about this clonotype: A read error may explain this, as a much larger clone is one base away. The chain couples TRBV5-1 to TRBJ1-4; 7 bases match TRBD1. Trimming at V came to 1 base and at J to 6 bases, leaving 3 bases not matched to a gene. CDR1 is SGHRS, CDR2 YFSETQ, per germline. The CDR3 runs 14 residues. CDR3 in amino acids: CASSLRQGDEKLFF. The DNA of the CDR3 is TGCGCCAGCAGCTTGAGACAGGGTGATGAAAAACTGTTTTTT.

The sample holds many counts of this clonotype. V usage is TRBV4-2 and J usage is TRBJ1-1, with D unclear. V shed 0 bases and J shed 5 bases, with 16 bases lying between them. Germline V lookup: CDR1 LGHNA, CDR2 YNFKEQ. The CDR3 is 16 amino acids. DNA for the CDR3: TGTGCCAGCAGCCAAGATATGGGAGCGTCATGGACTGAAGCTTTCTTT. Encoded protein: CASSQDMGASWTEAFF.

This clonotype was found a few times. The chain employs TRBV5-1 and TRBJ2-7, with 8 bases that match TRBD1. V dropped 0 bases and J dropped 0; count of bases not matched to a gene: 5. Germline loops: CDR1 SGHRS, CDR2 YFSETQ. This CDR3 spans 16 amino acids. CDR3 DNA sequence: TGCGCCAGCAGCTTGGCGGGGACAGGCCTCTCCTACGAGCAGTACTTC. Translating gives CASSLAGTGLSYEQYF.

This chain joins TRBV20-1 and TRBJ2-4, with D maybe TRBD1 (5 bases). The CDR3 has 15 residues. Germline V gene data show CDR1 as DFQATT and CDR2 as SNEGSKA (reference sequence). V was cut by 6 bases and J by 0 bases, with 15 bases left in between. The CDR3 spells CSANGQLLAKNIQYF. The CDR3 DNA reads TGCAGTGCAAACGGACAACTGTTAGCCAAAAACATTCAGTACTTC.